This TCR beta chain was sequenced for a study of blood T cells in healthy people across ages. At the level of the study: Template switching picked up about one barcoded beta molecule for each two T cells. Overall study results and limits: TCR beta diversity per million T cells fell roughly linearly with age.

A second PCR of roughly 7 to 11 cycles used a sample-barcoded 5' primer and a J-beta primer mix. Every single cDNA molecule received a tag from a template-switch adaptor with 12 random nucleotides. TCRdb recomputed calls from the 5' RACE reads with MiXCR, one row per CDR3 protein. Of approximately 1.5 million distinct CDR3 sequences listed, 35% to 45% are singletons. This clonotype was seen more than once but under ten times. What it binds is not known. Isolating PBMCs gave at least 6 million of these cells per sample. This TCR was sampled from a woman aged 18-29 years in good health. Sequenced material: blood.

This CDR3 reads CSVRGDRPNTGELFF. The DNA for the CDR3 is TGCAGCGTTAGAGGGGACAGGCCGAACACCGGGGAGCTGTTTTTT. The gene calls are TRBV29-1 and TRBJ2-2; TRBD1 aligns across 8 bases. V shed 5 bases and J 0 bases; nucleotides not matched to a gene: 5. This CDR3 is 15 amino acids long. CDR1 and CDR2 from the germline V gene are SQVTM and ANQGSEA.